Each of the 3 T cell receptor beta chains below was sequenced from the same sample in a study of regulatory T cells in long-lasting Graves disease. The time point here: newly diagnosed GD, antithyroid drugs for less than 3 months. PBMC RNA served as the TCR library source. HTBI primers from iRepertoire and Arm-PCR of CDR3 regions yielded the TCR beta libraries. TCRdb independently ran MiXCR on the multiplex PCR reads; one entry per CDR3 protein. The sample includes 440,000 or so distinct CDR3 sequences, around 14% seen only once; the top ten take over 15%. This sample also belongs to another study, concerning T cells in Graves' hyperthyroidism and ophthalmopathy.

The sample in question was peripheral blood mononuclear cells (PBMCs), obtained at new diagnosis, from a patient treated with antithyroid drugs. These receptors originate from a woman aged 25 to 39 with Graves disease.

The chain joins TRBV19 to TRBJ2-5; 8 bases fit TRBD2. Germline CDR1 reads LNHDA; CDR2 reads SQIVND (reference sequence). The CDR3 sequence is 17 residues long. V was clipped by 1 base and J by 5 bases; unmatched bases: 12. CDR3 amino acids: CASSIVSGRAIGETQYF. The CDR3 region has the DNA TGTGCCAGTAGTATAGTGAGCGGGAGAGCGATTGGGGAGACCCAGTACTTC.

This clonotype was counted many times. This chain connects TRBV4-2 to TRBJ2-1, with 7 nucleotides matching TRBD1. This CDR3 has 16 amino acids. Per germline, CDR1 LGHNA and CDR2 YNFKEQ. Trimming at V came to 4 bases and at J to 2 bases, leaving 8 bases not matched to a gene. The CDR3 bases are TGTGCCAGCAGCCGAACAAGGGACAGCGCCTACAATGAGCAGTTCTTC. Translating it yields CASSRTRDSAYNEQFF.

There are many counts of this clonotype. DNA for the CDR3: TGTGCCAGCAGTGAAACAAGCGGGAGCGGCTTAGATACGCAGTATTTT. This translates into CASSETSGSGLDTQYF. This chain joins TRBV6-2 or TRBV6-3 and TRBJ2-3; 8 nucleotides agree with TRBD2. CDR3 size: 16 residues. V was clipped by 5 bases and J by 5 bases; unmatched bases: 12. The germline V gene has CDR1 MNHEY and CDR2 SVGEGT.